The subject of this entry is one T cell receptor beta chain. Its specific antigen is unknown. The junction departs from the called germline gene at one end, perhaps through a read error. RNA was isolated from bulk unsorted tissue, and RNA quality was assessed with a NanoDrop ND-1000 and an Agilent 2100. All donors had newly diagnosed lung cancer, had not received prior chemotherapy, and were admitted for thoracic surgery in China between August and November 2014. Patients who had received previous radiotherapy or chemotherapy, or who had another concurrent cancer, were excluded from the study. Pieces of surgical tissue measuring roughly 1-2.3 cm3 were kept in RNAlater solution and stored at -80 degrees C until use. Counted from cysteine to phenylalanine, this CDR3 has 14 amino acids. Only the CDR3 portion is preserved as DNA: 42 bases, with reading frame beginning at the first base. In the germline V gene (reference sequence), CDR1 corresponds to DFQATT and CDR2 to SNEGSKA.

These data are taken from a study of tumor and adjacent non-tumor tissue in lung cancer (dated by TCRdb to 2016 to 2019). Regarding the study in general: By cancer type, the cohort comprised 12 adenocarcinoma patients, a couple of squamous cell carcinoma patients and 1 small cell lung cancer patient. Among the 15 or so patients, ages ranged from about 31 to 80 years, about 10 were men and 5 were women, and disease was TNM stage I to III. Sequencing produced more than 100,000,000 productive TCRbeta reads in total, an average of approximately 4.5 million reads per sample. The study compared bulk TCRbeta repertoires between lung tumor tissue and matched distant non-tumor lung tissue from about 14 lung cancer patients. TCRbeta CDR3 sequencing was performed on about 30 paired specimens, with one tumor sample and one normal lung sample collected per patient.

What the study reported, not specific to this receptor: Younger patients had significantly higher TCR diversity, and higher tumor TCR diversity was associated with shorter overall and disease-free survival. The cohort had only about 14 patients, and the authors noted that larger samples and more detailed clinical data are needed. Neither the sequencing platform nor unique molecular identifiers are named or mentioned anywhere in the methods. Because peripheral blood was not sequenced, blood TCRbeta repertoires in the lung cancer patients of the study were not examined. Significantly higher TCR diversity (inverse Simpson) was observed in tumor tissue than in normal lung tissue (approximately 400 vs 170, P = 0.0075, Mann-Whitney U test). In normal lung, the top 100 clones accounted for a significantly larger cumulative share of the repertoire than in tumor tissue.

Library generation was performed with multiplex PCR. Sequencing was carried out with an Illumina HiSeq 2500. Following protocols modified from ARM-PCR, the researchers constructed TCRbeta libraries through three rounds of nested PCR with primers (Table S4). Before sequencing, PCR products in the 200-500 bp range were cut out of the gel and cleaned up using the QIAquick gel extraction kit. Under the source paper's analysis protocol: Trimmomatic was used to clean the reads, FLASH was used to merge the reads into complete CDR3 sequences, and MiTCR was used to assign the reads to V(D)J germline segments. VDJtools was used to compute clonal diversity as the inverse Simpson's index. Productive reads were defined as in-frame sequences without a premature stop codon. TCRdb handled the public reads itself, with Q25 trimming in fastp and clone calling in MiXCR, and kept productive beta chains. Merged by CDR3 protein, the rows form single entries marked with the most common genes and DNA. The V and J calls shown here were made by TCRdb, not taken from the authors' results. The sample table lists some 120,000 distinct CDR3 sequences, around three fifths of them with a count of one. The ten top clones hold 9.5% to 15% of the sample.

The rearranged chain carries TRBV20-1 and TRBJ2-3, and TRBD2 aligns with 7 junction nucleotides. The sample taken for sequencing was lung tumor tissue. The receptor's source is a man aged 30 to 45 with non-small cell lung cancer. The CDR3 in this case is CCAVGGLVLGRQYF. The DNA reads as follows: TGCTGTGCGGTAGGCGGACTAGTTCTAGGTAGGCAGTATTTT.